The 13 T cell receptor beta chains listed next were all sequenced from one sample in a study of cytomegalovirus exposure and HLA in healthy donors. The PCR employed 60 Vbeta primers together with 13 Jbeta primers. Sequencing used immunoSEQ multiplex PCR; TCRdb keeps in-frame clones, though not all of them. Among some 200,000 clones listed, just over 75% were seen once. Sequencing was performed on PBMCs. These receptors were collected from a man younger than 30 in good health and CMV-seronegative.

This clone was seen only a few times. The chain recombines TRBV6-1 with TRBJ2-7, with D perhaps TRBD1 (5 bases). The CDR3 contains 13 residues. Germline V gene sequence: CDR1 MNHNS, CDR2 SASEGT. Deletions cut 8 bases from V and 2 bases from J, with 13 bases between. The CDR3 region has the DNA TGTGCCAGCCGCCTAGGGGCTACCTACGAGCAGTACTTC. As protein: CASRLGATYEQYF.

This clone has only a few counts. The gene calls are TRBV19 and TRBJ2-5, with 10 nucleotides matching TRBD1. The CDR3 runs 15 residues. In germline, CDR1 is LNHDA, CDR2 SQIVND (reference sequence). The V and J ends lost 7 bases and 5 bases, in that order; junction bases with no gene match: 10. Here the CDR3 reads CASTPRQGAWETQYF. The CDR3 nucleotides are TGTGCCAGTACCCCCCGACAGGGGGCTTGGGAGACCCAGTACTTC.

The chain carries TRBV5-1 and TRBJ2-3; 12 bases are shared with TRBD2. The germline CDR1 and CDR2 sequences are SGHRS and YFSETQ. The V segment lost 4 bases and the J segment 3 bases; nucleotides outside the gene matches: 3. The CDR3 sequence is 15 residues long. The CDR3 sequence: CASSPGTSGTDTQYF. The CDR3 nucleotides are TGCGCCAGCAGCCCCGGGACTAGCGGGACAGATACGCAGTATTTT.

The V and J genes are TRBV9 and TRBJ2-1; 11 bases map to TRBD1. Germline lookup yields CDR1 SGDLS and CDR2 YYNGEE. The V and J ends lost 2 bases and 1 base, in that order; junction bases with no gene match: 8. The CDR3 is made up of 18 amino acids. The CDR3 sequence: CASSVGTGGQWSYNEQFF. In DNA, the CDR3 is TGTGCCAGCAGCGTTGGGACAGGGGGGCAGTGGTCCTACAATGAGCAGTTCTTC.

The chain is built from TRBV6-1 and TRBJ1-5; no clear D gene. V was clipped by 7 bases and J by 0 bases, with 13 bases between them. The CDR3 covers 15 residues. Germline CDR1 reads MNHNS; CDR2 reads SASEGT. CDR3 sequence reads: CASTHYGDSNQPQHF. As DNA, the CDR3 is TGTGCCAGCACCCACTATGGAGATAGCAATCAGCCCCAGCATTTT.

The chain has TRBV19 and TRBJ2-5; D might be TRBD2 (5 bases). Trimming took 4 bases from V and 9 from J, leaving 18 bases between them. The CDR3 length is 14 residues. Germline lookup yields CDR1 LNHDA and CDR2 SQIVND (reference sequence). CDR3 bases: TGTGCCAGTAGTACCAGCGGACCGCACACGGCCCAGTACTTC. The encoded protein is CASSTSGPHTAQYF. Filled out from reference TRBV19 and TRBJ2-5, the complete variable domain reads DGGITQSPKYLFRKEGQNVTLSCEQNLNHDAMYWYRQDPGQGLRLIYYSQIVNDFQKGDIAEGYSVSREKKESFPLTVTSAQKNPTAFYLCASSTSGPHTAQYFGPGTRLLVL.

This clone was seen just once. The same CDR3 is also encoded by other DNA sequences in this sample. CDR3 residues: CASSYSRTSGYNEQFF. CDR3 coding DNA: TGTGCCAGCAGTTACTCGAGGACTAGCGGCTACAATGAGCAGTTCTTC. This chain connects TRBV6-5 to TRBJ2-1; 10 bases match TRBD2. V was pared by 0 bases and J by 3 bases, with 2 bases of the junction left unmatched. This CDR3 region has 16 residues. Per germline, CDR1 MNHEY and CDR2 SVGAGI.

V usage is TRBV18 and J usage is TRBJ2-5; 10 nucleotides align to TRBD2. The J call may not be correct, given that the DNA end is closer to TRBJ2-7. Germline assignment: CDR1 KGHSH and CDR2 LQKENI. The CDR3 is 15 residues long. The CDR3 protein is CASSPLRLAGAEQYF. Written as DNA, the CDR3 is TGTGCCAGCTCACCACTCCGGCTAGCGGGAGCCGAGCAGTACTTC.

The CDR3 reads CASSRGGSNQPQHF. In DNA, the CDR3 is TGCGCCAGCAGCCGGGGGGGTTCCAATCAGCCCCAGCATTTT. This chain links TRBV5-1 with TRBJ1-5; weak D call: TRBD1 (5 bases). The CDR3 sequence is 14 residues long. The germline CDR1 and CDR2 sequences are SGHRS and YFSETQ. V dropped 4 bases and J dropped 3 bases, with 11 bases sitting between them.

This clone was observed a single time. CDR3 coding DNA: TGCGCCAGCAGCCAAGGACAAGAATCCACTTACTTCCAAGAGACCCAGTACTTC. It encodes CASSQGQESTYFQETQYF. This chain joins TRBV4-1 and TRBJ2-5; D call uncertain. The germline CDR1 and CDR2 sequences are MGHRA and YSYEKL. V was pared by 1 base and J by 1 base, with 19 bases between. The CDR3 covers 18 residues.

CDR3 sequence: CASSLRQGAVRDTQYF. For the CDR3, the DNA is TGTGCCAGCAGCCTAAGACAGGGGGCAGTGAGAGATACGCAGTATTTT. The chain has TRBV7-2 and TRBJ2-3; 10 bases fit TRBD1. From germline, CDR1 is SGHTA and CDR2 FQGNSA. The CDR3 totals 16 residues. Trimming removed 5 bases from V and 5 bases from J; junction bases left unmatched: 10.

This clone has only a few counts. The chain employs TRBV2 and TRBJ2-7; 9 bases align to TRBD1. Germline V gene lookup returns CDR1 SNHLY and CDR2 FYNNEI. With V trimmed by 0 bases and J by 6 bases, 6 bases remained unmatched. This CDR3 has 15 amino acids. The CDR3 DNA reads TGTGCCAGCAGTGAAGCGCGGGGACAGGGCAGCGAGCAGTACTTC. Amino acids: CASSEARGQGSEQYF.

The sample holds one count of this clone. V usage is TRBV18 and J usage is TRBJ1-1; tentative D call: TRBD1 (6 bases). This CDR3 contains 15 residues. Germline V gene sequence: CDR1 KGHSH, CDR2 LQKENI. Trimming left V 3 bases short and J 3 bases short, with 14 bases between. The CDR3 sequence: CASSPLTGSDTEAFF. The DNA of the CDR3 is TGTGCCAGCTCACCCCTAACAGGGTCGGACACTGAAGCTTTCTTT.